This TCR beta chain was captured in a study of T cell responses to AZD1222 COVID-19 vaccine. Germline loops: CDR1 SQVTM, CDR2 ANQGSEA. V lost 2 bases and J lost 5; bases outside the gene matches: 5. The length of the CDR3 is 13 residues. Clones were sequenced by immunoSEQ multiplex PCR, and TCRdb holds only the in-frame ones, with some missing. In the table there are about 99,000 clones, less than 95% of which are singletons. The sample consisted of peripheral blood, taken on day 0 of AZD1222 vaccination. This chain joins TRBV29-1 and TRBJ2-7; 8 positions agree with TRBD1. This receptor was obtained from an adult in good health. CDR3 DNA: TGCAGCGTTGAACGGACAGGGATCCACGAGCAGTACTTC. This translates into CSVERTGIHEQYF.